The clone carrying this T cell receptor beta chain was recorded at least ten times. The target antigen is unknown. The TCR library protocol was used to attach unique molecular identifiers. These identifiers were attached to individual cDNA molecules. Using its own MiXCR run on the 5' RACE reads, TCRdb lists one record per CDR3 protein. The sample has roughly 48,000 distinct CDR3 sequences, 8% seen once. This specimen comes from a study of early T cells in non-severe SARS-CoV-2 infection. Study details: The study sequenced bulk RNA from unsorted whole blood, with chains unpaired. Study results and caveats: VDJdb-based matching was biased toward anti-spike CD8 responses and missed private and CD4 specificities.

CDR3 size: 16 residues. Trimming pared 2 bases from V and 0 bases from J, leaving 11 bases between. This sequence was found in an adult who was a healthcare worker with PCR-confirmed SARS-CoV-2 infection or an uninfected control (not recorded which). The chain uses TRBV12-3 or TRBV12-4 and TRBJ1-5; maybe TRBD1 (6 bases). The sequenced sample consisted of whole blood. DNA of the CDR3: TGTGCCAGCAGTTTAAGGGGGAGAAATAGCAATCAGCCCCAGCATTTT. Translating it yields CASSLRGRNSNQPQHF.